The clone carrying this T cell receptor beta chain showed up just a few times. Its antigen remains unidentified. TCRdb re-derived calls from the reads in MiXCR, one entry per CDR3 protein. The sample holds around 340,000 distinct CDR3 sequences, under 35% seen once. This sample is part of a study of T cell repertoires in cytomegalovirus infection. In the study overall: Alongside well-studied HLA-B-restricted CMV epitopes, recently identified HLA-C-restricted CMV epitopes were also used. The public TCR beta signatures pointed to both CMV infection and matching HLA type.

CDR3 length equals 15 residues. J was trimmed by 7 bases and V by 2 bases; bases with no gene match: 7. The germline V gene has CDR1 SGHVS and CDR2 FQNEAQ. Whole-study findings and limits: HLA-C-restricted CMV-specific TCR beta clonotypes were dominant in the ex vivo response. Summed public TCR beta family frequency identified CMV carriers bearing the relevant HLA.

The V and J genes are TRBV7-8 and TRBJ2-2; 7 nucleotides line up with TRBD1. The source is a human donor in good health (CMV status not recorded). Some clones in this sample may be carry-over from other donors' samples. Material: cultured PBMCs, obtained from culture after CMV antigen stimulation. CDR3 DNA sequence: TGTGCCAGCAGCTTACGGGCAGGGGGATTCGGGGAGCTGTTTTTT. Translated, it gives CASSLRAGGFGELFF.